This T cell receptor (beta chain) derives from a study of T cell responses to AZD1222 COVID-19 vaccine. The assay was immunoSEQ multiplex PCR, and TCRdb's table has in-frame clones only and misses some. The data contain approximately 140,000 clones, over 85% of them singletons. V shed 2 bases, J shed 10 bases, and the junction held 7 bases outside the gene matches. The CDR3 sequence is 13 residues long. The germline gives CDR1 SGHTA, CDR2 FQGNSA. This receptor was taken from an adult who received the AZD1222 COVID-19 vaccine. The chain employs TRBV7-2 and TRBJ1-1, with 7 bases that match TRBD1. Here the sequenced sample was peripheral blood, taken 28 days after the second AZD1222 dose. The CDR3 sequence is CASSLSQGGSAFF. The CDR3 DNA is TGTGCCAGCAGCTTAAGTCAGGGGGGCTCAGCTTTCTTT.